The rows below give T cell receptor beta chains drawn from one sample of a study of T cells after yellow fever vaccination. TCRdb analysed the 5' RACE reads with MiXCR anew, one entry per CDR3 protein. The sample holds about 340,000 distinct CDR3 sequences, about 4% seen once. Here the sequenced sample was PBMCs, taken 5 days after the yellow fever booster vaccination. The receptors stem from a young man who received the YFV17D yellow fever vaccine. The CDR3 runs from the conserved cysteine through the conserved F or W. Fields, in order: D gene, CDR3 length, V gene, J gene, clone size, CDR3 DNA, CDR3 protein. The D gene is left open where the match is weak. Size is stated for part of the rows, as once, few or many counts, or as a class when the clone is expanded.

>-|13|TRBV10-3|TRBJ1-1|few
TGTGCCATCAGTGGGAAGCTTGACACTGAAGCTTTCTTT
CAISGKLDTEAFF
>TRBD2|16|TRBV5-1|TRBJ2-1|many
TGCGCCAGCAGCTCCCAACTAGCGGGGACCTACAATGAGCAGTTCTTC
CASSSQLAGTYNEQFF
>-|13|TRBV5-6|TRBJ2-7|-
TGTGCCAGCAGCCCATGGACACCCTACGAGCAGTACTTC
CASSPWTPYEQYF
>-|14|TRBV7-9|TRBJ2-7|-
TGTGCCAGCAGCCTTCGGGGGGCCTTCTACGAGCAGTACTTC
CASSLRGAFYEQYF
>-|15|TRBV7-9|TRBJ1-4|few
TGTGCCAGCAGCTTAGGGGAAACAACTAATGAAAAACTGTTTTTT
CASSLGETTNEKLFF
>-|15|TRBV11-2|TRBJ1-3|-
TGTGCCAGCAGCTTATGGGGGGGCGCTGGAAACACCATATATTTT
CASSLWGGAGNTIYF
>-|11|TRBV7-2|TRBJ2-3|many
TGTGCCAGCAGGACAACAGATACGCAGTATTTT
CASRTTDTQYF
>-|13|TRBV4-2|TRBJ2-2|few
TGTGCCAGCAGTCCAAGGTTCACCGGGGAGCTGTTTTTT
CASSPRFTGELFF
>-|15|TRBV5-5|TRBJ2-2|few
TGTGCCAGCAGCCCGGGGGAATTAGTCACCGGGGAGCTGTTTTTT
CASSPGELVTGELFF
>-|13|TRBV20-1|TRBJ2-2|-
TGCAGTGCTAGAGTGGACCCCGCCGGGGAGCTGTTTTTT
CSARVDPAGELFF
>TRBD2|16|TRBV19|TRBJ2-2|few
TGTGCCAGTAGGCGGAGACTAGCGGGATGGACCGGGGAGCTGTTTTTT
CASRRRLAGWTGELFF
>TRBD1|16|TRBV13|TRBJ2-1|-
TGTGCCAGCCGCTCGGAGGGGACAGGGACAGACAATGAGCAGTTCTTC
CASRSEGTGTDNEQFF
>TRBD1|16|TRBV27|TRBJ1-5|-
TGTGCCAGCAGTCCTTACTGGACAGGGATTGACCAGCCCCAGCATTTT
CASSPYWTGIDQPQHF
>-|13|TRBV2|TRBJ2-5|few
TGTGCCAGCAGTGGTGTCCGACAAGAGACCCAGTACTTC
CASSGVRQETQYF
>TRBD2|16|TRBV7-2|TRBJ2-5|-
TGTGCCAGCACTTTAGAGGCTAGCGGGGGGGCAAAGACCCAGTACTTC
CASTLEASGGAKTQYF
>-|15|TRBV6-1|TRBJ1-5|-
TGTGCCTGGAGGAGCGGGCTGCAGGGTATTCAGCCCCAGCATTTT
CAWRSGLQGIQPQHF
>-|17|TRBV6-5|TRBJ2-2|many
TGTGCCAGCAGAGAGTTATTGGGGAATGTGGGCTCCGGGGAGCTGTTTTTT
CASRELLGNVGSGELFF
>-|13|TRBV20-1|TRBJ2-5|-
TGCAGTGCTCCCCGGTTCGGAAAAGAGACCCAGTACTTC
CSAPRFGKETQYF
>-|16|TRBV5-1|TRBJ2-2|-
TGCGCCAGCAGCTTGGCCAAAGGAGTTGACACCGGGGAGCTGTTTTTT
CASSLAKGVDTGELFF
>-|16|TRBV28|TRBJ1-3|many
TGTGCCAGCAGTTACTACCCGTCGTCGGGGCGGAACACCATATATTTT
CASSYYPSSGRNTIYF
>TRBD1|14|TRBV7-2|TRBJ1-6|few
TGTGCCAGCAGCTTTGGACAGGGGGGATCACCCCTCCACTTT
CASSFGQGGSPLHF
>-|13|TRBV5-4|TRBJ1-4|-
TGTGCCAGCAGCTTGGTGGGCAGTGAAAAACTGTTTTTT
CASSLVGSEKLFF
>-|12|TRBV2|TRBJ1-4|few
TGTGCCAGCATTAGTTCAGGGGAAAAACTGTTTTTT
CASISSGEKLFF
>TRBD2|15|TRBV5-1|TRBJ2-1|few
TGCGCCAGCAGCTTCCAGCGGGGGAGCGACAATGAGCAGTTCTTC
CASSFQRGSDNEQFF
>-|17|TRBV5-1|TRBJ2-7|many
TGCGCCAGCAGCTTGGTTTCAGGGAGGGACACCCGGAACGAGCAGTACTTC
CASSLVSGRDTRNEQYF
>TRBD2|14|TRBV3-1|TRBJ2-5|once
TGTGCCAGCAGCCAAAGGGCTAGCGGCGAGACCCAGTACTTC
CASSQRASGETQYF
>-|16|TRBV28|TRBJ2-3|-
TGTGCCAGCAGTTCTACAGGAGACCTAGGCACAGATACGCAGTATTTT
CASSSTGDLGTDTQYF
>TRBD2|15|TRBV12-3/TRBV12-4|TRBJ2-3|many
TGTGCCAGCAGTCGGACTAGCCCCCTCACAGATACGCAGTATTTT
CASSRTSPLTDTQYF
>-|13|TRBV10-3|TRBJ2-5|many
TGTGCCATCAATCCTGGCGGACAAGAGACCCAGTACTTC
CAINPGGQETQYF
>TRBD1|14|TRBV20-1|TRBJ2-3|-
TGCAGTGCGAGGACAGGGCCCCCCACAGATACGCAGTATTTT
CSARTGPPTDTQYF
>-|13|TRBV7-2|TRBJ1-2|-
TGTGCCAGCAGCTTAGGACTAGCGGATGGCTACACCTTC
CASSLGLADGYTF
>TRBD2|16|TRBV15|TRBJ2-7|-
TGTGCCACCAGCAGAGAGGAGTCTAGCGGTTGGTACGAGCAGTACTTC
CATSREESSGWYEQYF
>-|16|TRBV20-1|TRBJ1-5|-
TGCAGTGCTAGAGATCCCCTGCGTTATAGCAATCAGCCCCAGCATTTT
CSARDPLRYSNQPQHF
>-|15|TRBV10-3|TRBJ2-3|few
TGTGCCATCAGCGCGCAGGGGGAGGGTACAGATACGCAGTATTTT
CAISAQGEGTDTQYF
>TRBD1|13|TRBV20-1|TRBJ2-7|-
TGCAGTGCTAGCCTGACAGGGGAGTGGGAGCAGTACTTC
CSASLTGEWEQYF
>TRBD2|13|TRBV20-1|TRBJ2-7|-
TGCAGTGCAAAAGGGACTACTCGGGGGGAGCAGTACTTC
CSAKGTTRGEQYF
>-|14|TRBV7-9|TRBJ1-2|many
TGTGCCAGCAGCCAGGGACCCGCGGCTCTAGGCTACACCTTC
CASSQGPAALGYTF
>TRBD2|16|TRBV20-1|TRBJ2-2|many
TGCAGTGCTAGAGATCCTAGCGGGGGGCACACCGGGGAGCTGTTTTTT
CSARDPSGGHTGELFF
>-|11|TRBV29-1|TRBJ1-2|-
TGCAGCGTCGGAGGGGGCTATGGCTACACCTTC
CSVGGGYGYTF
>TRBD1|17|TRBV6-5|TRBJ2-3|few
TGTGCCAGCAGTTACGATCCCGCAGGGGGTAGCACAGATACGCAGTATTTT
CASSYDPAGGSTDTQYF
>-|16|TRBV5-1|TRBJ1-1|few
TGCGCCAGCCGACTCCGGGGGGCCTCGGAGGACACTGAAGCTTTCTTT
CASRLRGASEDTEAFF
>-|12|TRBV30|TRBJ1-2|-
TGTGCCTGGAGTGTAACAAACTATGGCTACACCTTC
CAWSVTNYGYTF
>-|15|TRBV6-6|TRBJ2-7|-
TGTGCCAGCAGTTACGAGGCGGGGACTTACTACGAGCAGTACTTC
CASSYEAGTYYEQYF
>-|15|TRBV9|TRBJ1-2|-
TGTGCCAGCAGCGTGACGGACAGATTATCCTATGGCTACACCTTC
CASSVTDRLSYGYTF
>-|11|TRBV12-3/TRBV12-4|TRBJ1-2|-
TGTGCCAGCACTCAGGGAGGGGGCTACACCTTC
CASTQGGGYTF